Below, 17 T cell receptor beta chains from the same sample are listed, as sequenced in a study of T cell repertoires in cytomegalovirus infection. One entry per CDR3 protein results from TCRdb running MiXCR on the reads. The data contain 200,000 to 250,000 distinct CDR3 sequences, roughly two fifths of them singletons. These receptors have no known antigen. This sample comprised CD8+ T cells from cultured PBMCs, obtained from culture after CMV antigen stimulation. The receptors come from a human donor in good health (CMV status not recorded). Some clones in this sample may be carry-over from other donors' samples.

CDR3 sequence: CASTPLRLVADTQYF. CDR3 nucleotides: TGTGCCAGCACCCCCCTCAGACTAGTTGCAGATACGCAGTATTTT. The V gene is TRBV7-2, the J gene TRBJ2-3, with D perhaps matching TRBD2 (6 bases). This CDR3 region has 15 residues. CDR1 is SGHTA and CDR2 is FQGNSA in the germline V gene. V was pared by 7 bases and J by 4 bases, with 18 bases between. The variable domain in full, completed from reference TRBV7-2 and TRBJ2-3, reads GAGVSQSPSNKVTEKGKDVELRCDPISGHTALYWYRQSLGQGLEFLIYFQGNSAPDKSGLPSDRFSAERTGGSVSTLTIQRTQQEDSAVYLCASTPLRLVADTQYFGPGTRLTVL.

The rearrangement uses TRBV7-9 and TRBJ1-2, with no clear D. V lost 5 bases and J 8 bases, leaving 15 bases between the germline ends. Germline loops: CDR1 SEHNR, CDR2 FQNEAQ (reference sequence). CDR3 size: 13 residues. Here the CDR3 DNA reads TGTGCCAGCAGCCCGCCGGGCCTAGGGGGCTACACCTTC. Its protein is CASSPPGLGGYTF.

The J gene is TRBJ1-1, the V gene TRBV20-1; no definite D call. V lost 0 bases and J lost 2, with 10 bases in between. From germline, CDR1 is DFQATT and CDR2 SNEGSKA (reference sequence). This CDR3 is 14 amino acids long. CDR3: CSARELEGNTEAFF. CDR3 bases: TGCAGTGCTAGAGAACTAGAAGGAAACACTGAAGCTTTCTTT.

The chain combines TRBV7-3 with TRBJ2-1; 9 bases agree with TRBD2. Germline assignment: CDR1 SGHTA and CDR2 FQGTGA. With 7 bases clipped from V and 4 bases from J, the junction kept 8 bases outside the gene matches. CDR3 length: 15 residues. The CDR3 sequence: CASTHESGGYNEQFF. CDR3 nucleotides: TGTGCCAGCACCCATGAAAGCGGGGGGTACAATGAGCAGTTCTTC.

The chain links TRBV28 to TRBJ2-1; D perhaps matches TRBD1 (5 bases). The CDR3 is made up of 16 amino acids. The germline V gene has CDR1 MDHEN and CDR2 SYDVKM. Trimming shortened V by 7 bases and J by 7 bases, and 23 bases separated the two germline ends. The CDR3 DNA reads as TGTGCCAGCACCCCCCCCAGGGTTGGGCTTCGGAATGAGCAGTTCTTC. Its translation is CASTPPRVGLRNEQFF. Complete variable domain (other parts from reference TRBV28 and TRBJ2-1): DVKVTQSSRYLVKRTGEKVFLECVQDMDHENMFWYRQDPGLGLRLIYFSYDVKMKEKGDIPEGYSVSREKKERFSLILESASTNQTSMYLCASTPPRVGLRNEQFFGPGTRLTVL.

This rearrangement joins TRBV27 to TRBJ1-5; D is ambiguous. Trimming cost V 1 base and J 2 bases, with 9 bases left between them. Per germline, CDR1 MNHEY and CDR2 SMNVEV (reference sequence). The CDR3 is 15 residues long. As DNA, the CDR3 is TGTGCCAGCAGTTTATTCCCAGTCGGCAATCAGCCCCAGCATTTT. Its translation is CASSLFPVGNQPQHF.

This clonotype showed up just a few times. The chain couples TRBV5-1 to TRBJ2-1; no reliable D call. The V gene lost 0 bases and the J gene lost 9 bases, with 7 bases spanning the gap. The CDR3 loop spans 12 amino acids. Germline CDR1 SGHRS, CDR2 YFSETQ. The CDR3 here is CASSLGVSEQFF. CDR3 in DNA: TGCGCCAGCAGCTTGGGAGTTAGTGAGCAGTTCTTC.

This rearrangement joins TRBV12-3 or TRBV12-4 to TRBJ1-4; D gene uncertain. V shed 2 bases and J shed 5 bases, with 9 bases lying between them. The CDR3 is 14 amino acids. CDR3 sequence: CASSLTPRNEKLFF. The DNA of the CDR3 is TGTGCCAGCAGTTTAACGCCGAGGAATGAAAAACTGTTTTTT.

This clonotype appeared a few times. The J gene is TRBJ2-7, the V gene TRBV7-8; D not resolved. The CDR3 covers 12 residues. Germline V gene sequence: CDR1 SGHVS, CDR2 FQNEAQ. V was cut by 2 bases and J by 7 bases, with 9 bases left in between. DNA of the CDR3: TGTGCCAGCAGCTTACCCCTGTCAGAGCAGTACTTC. Its translation is CASSLPLSEQYF.

The chain is built from TRBV7-3 and TRBJ2-3; TRBD2 agrees at 12 bases. Germline CDR1 reads SGHTA; CDR2 reads FQGTGA. J gave up 8 bases and V 1 base, and 10 bases lay outside the gene matches. The length of the CDR3 is 17 residues. CDR3 loop: CASSLKPPSGGAFTQYF. CDR3 nucleotides: TGTGCCAGCAGCTTAAAACCCCCTAGCGGGGGGGCCTTTACGCAGTATTTT.

This chain connects TRBV6-5 to TRBJ1-5; D is unclear. Trimming pared 0 bases from V and 1 base from J, leaving 7 bases between. This CDR3 is 15 amino acids long. Germline V lookup: CDR1 MNHEY, CDR2 SVGAGI. The CDR3 sequence is CASSYSTQSNQPQHF. The CDR3 nucleotides are TGTGCCAGCAGTTACTCGACACAGAGCAATCAGCCCCAGCATTTT.

This clonotype was observed many times. The rearrangement uses TRBV7-2 and TRBJ2-1, with TRBD2 as a possible D gene (6 bases). Trimming removed 5 bases at V and 9 bases at J, with 20 bases between. CDR1 and CDR2 (germline): SGHTA, FQGNSA. The CDR3 extends over 15 amino acids. This CDR3 is CASSPEGRWGLEQFF. CDR3 coding DNA: TGTGCCAGCAGCCCAGAGGGACGGTGGGGACTTGAGCAGTTCTTC. The full variable domain, in which reference TRBV7-2 and TRBJ2-1 provide the parts outside the CDR3, is GAGVSQSPSNKVTEKGKDVELRCDPISGHTALYWYRQSLGQGLEFLIYFQGNSAPDKSGLPSDRFSAERTGGSVSTLTIQRTQQEDSAVYLCASSPEGRWGLEQFFGPGTRLTVL.

In this sample, this clonotype turned up a few times. The chain employs TRBV7-3 and TRBJ2-1; 10 nucleotides agree with TRBD2. The CDR3 loop spans 16 amino acids. The junction had 4 bases not matched to a gene; V was cut back by 3 bases and J by 2 bases. Looked up from germline, CDR1 is SGHTA and CDR2 is FQGTGA. For the CDR3, the DNA is TGTGCCAGCAGCTTCTTAGCGGGAGGACCCTACAATGAGCAGTTCTTC. Protein sequence: CASSFLAGGPYNEQFF. The whole variable domain, filled in from reference TRBV7-3 and TRBJ2-1, reads GAGVSQTPSNKVTEKGKYVELRCDPISGHTALYWYRQSLGQGPEFLIYFQGTGAADDSGLPNDRFFAVRPEGSVSTLKIQRTERGDSAVYLCASSFLAGGPYNEQFFGPGTRLTVL.

This clonotype was recorded a few times. The chain is built from TRBV15 and TRBJ2-1; 7 bases are shared with TRBD2. The length of the CDR3 is 15 residues. In germline, CDR1 is LNHNV, CDR2 YYDKDF (reference sequence). After removal of 8 bases from V and 4 bases from J, the junction contained 11 bases not matched to a gene. CDR3 residues: CATGEGVAAYNEQFF. The CDR3 DNA reads TGTGCCACCGGGGAGGGAGTAGCGGCTTACAATGAGCAGTTCTTC.

V gene TRBV7-6 combines with J gene TRBJ2-5; D could derive from TRBD1 or TRBD2 (5 bases each). Germline CDR1 reads SGHVS; CDR2 reads FNYEAQ. Trimming removed 5 bases from V and 0 bases from J, with 13 bases in between. This CDR3 spans 15 amino acids. The CDR3 DNA reads TGTGCCAGCAGCCTACCGGGACCCGACCAAGAGACCCAGTACTTC. Protein product: CASSLPGPDQETQYF. Full variable domain (rest looked up from reference TRBV7-6 and TRBJ2-5): GAGVSQSPRYKVTKRGQDVALRCDPISGHVSLYWYRQALGQGPEFLTYFNYEAQQDKSGLPNDRFSAERPEGSISTLTIQRTEQRDSAMYRCASSLPGPDQETQYFGPGTRLLVL.

This clonotype showed up just a few times. The chain employs TRBV7-2 and TRBJ1-1, with D possibly matching TRBD1 (5 bases). The CDR3 runs 16 residues. Trimming left V 5 bases short and J 1 base short, with 17 bases between. Germline values: CDR1 SGHTA, CDR2 FQGNSA. The CDR3 reads CASSPPSWDPNTEAFF. The CDR3 region has the DNA TGTGCCAGCAGCCCCCCCAGTTGGGACCCGAACACTGAAGCTTTCTTT.

This clonotype was observed once. This chain links TRBV13 with TRBJ2-1; 9 bases match TRBD2. Germline V gene sequence: CDR1 PRHDT, CDR2 FYEKMQ (reference sequence). CDR3 size: 15 residues. V was clipped by 11 bases and J by 6 bases; unmatched bases: 14. The CDR3 coding sequence is TGTGCCTCGGCTTGGCTAGCGGGGACCGTCAATGAGCAGTTCTTC. Translation: CASAWLAGTVNEQFF. Together with reference TRBV13 and TRBJ2-1, the CDR3 gives the full variable domain: AAGVIQSPRHLIKEKRETATLKCYPIPRHDTVYWYQQGPGQDPQFLISFYEKMQSDKGSIPDRFSAQQFSDYHSELNMSSLELGDSALYFCASAWLAGTVNEQFFGPGTRLTVL.